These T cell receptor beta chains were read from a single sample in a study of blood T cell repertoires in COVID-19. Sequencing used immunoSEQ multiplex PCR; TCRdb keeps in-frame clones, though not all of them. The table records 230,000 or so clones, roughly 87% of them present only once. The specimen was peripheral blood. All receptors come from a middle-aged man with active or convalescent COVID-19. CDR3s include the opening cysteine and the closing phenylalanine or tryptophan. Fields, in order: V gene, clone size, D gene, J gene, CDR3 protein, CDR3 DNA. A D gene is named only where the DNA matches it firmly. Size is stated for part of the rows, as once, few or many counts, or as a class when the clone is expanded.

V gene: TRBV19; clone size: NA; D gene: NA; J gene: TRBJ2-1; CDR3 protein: CASSTGTFYNEQFF; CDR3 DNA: TGTGCCAGTAGTACCGGGACATTTTACAATGAGCAGTTCTTC
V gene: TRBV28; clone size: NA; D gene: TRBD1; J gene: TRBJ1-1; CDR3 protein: CASSLQGRSTEAFF; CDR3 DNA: TGTGCCAGCAGTCTACAGGGGCGCAGCACTGAAGCTTTCTTT
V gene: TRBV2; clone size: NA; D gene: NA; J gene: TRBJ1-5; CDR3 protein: CASRVQGTGNQPQHF; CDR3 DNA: TGTGCCAGCAGAGTACAGGGAACGGGCAATCAGCCCCAGCATTTT
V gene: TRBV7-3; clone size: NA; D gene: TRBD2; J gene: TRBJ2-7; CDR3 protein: CASSPRERGPEQYF; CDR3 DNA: TGTGCCAGCAGCCCCCGAGAGCGGGGGCCCGAGCAGTACTTC
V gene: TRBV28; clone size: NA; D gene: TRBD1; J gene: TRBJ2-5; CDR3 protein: CASSLPQGARTQYF; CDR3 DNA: TGTGCCAGCAGTTTGCCCCAGGGGGCCAGGACCCAGTACTTC
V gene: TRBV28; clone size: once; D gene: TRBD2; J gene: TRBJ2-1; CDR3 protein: CASSPSGSSYNEQFF; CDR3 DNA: TGTGCCAGCAGTCCTAGCGGGAGTTCCTACAATGAGCAGTTCTTC
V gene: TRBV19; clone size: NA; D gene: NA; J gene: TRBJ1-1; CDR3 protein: CASSLSRGGQTEAFF; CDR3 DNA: TGTGCCAGTAGTTTATCGAGGGGGGGACAAACTGAAGCTTTCTTT
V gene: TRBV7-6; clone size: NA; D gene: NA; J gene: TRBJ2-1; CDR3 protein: CASSLAVRAGLPQFF; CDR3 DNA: TGTGCCAGCAGCTTAGCGGTGAGGGCGGGACTCCCACAGTTCTTC
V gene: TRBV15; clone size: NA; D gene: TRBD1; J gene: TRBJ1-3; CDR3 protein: CATSSAGTGGNTIYF; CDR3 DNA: TGTGCCACCAGCAGTGCCGGGACAGGTGGAAACACCATATATTTT
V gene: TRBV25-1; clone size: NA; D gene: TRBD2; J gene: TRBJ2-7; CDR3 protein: CASSGSGRAPGEQYF; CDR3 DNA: TGTGCCAGCAGTGGCAGCGGGAGGGCCCCAGGCGAGCAGTACTTC
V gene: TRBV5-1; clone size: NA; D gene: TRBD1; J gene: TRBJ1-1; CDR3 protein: CASSSGGSGTEAFF; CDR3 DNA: TGCGCCAGCAGCTCAGGGGGATCAGGCACTGAAGCTTTCTTT
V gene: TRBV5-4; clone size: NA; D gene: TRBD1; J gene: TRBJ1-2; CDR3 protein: CASTSLQNRGGGYTF; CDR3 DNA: TGTGCCAGCACCTCCCTACAGAACAGGGGCGGTGGCTACACCTTC
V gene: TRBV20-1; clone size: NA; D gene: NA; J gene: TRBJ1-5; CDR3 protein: CSASKGVGNQPQHF; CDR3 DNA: TGCAGTGCTAGTAAGGGAGTTGGCAATCAGCCCCAGCATTTT
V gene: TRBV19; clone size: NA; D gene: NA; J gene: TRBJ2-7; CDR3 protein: CASSAPGSRDSYEQYF; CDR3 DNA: TGTGCCAGTAGTGCTCCCGGGTCCCGCGACTCCTACGAGCAGTACTTC
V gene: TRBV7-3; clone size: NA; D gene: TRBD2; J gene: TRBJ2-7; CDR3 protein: CASSPRAGGVREQYF; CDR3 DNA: TGTGCCAGCAGCCCCCGAGCGGGAGGGGTTCGTGAGCAGTACTTC
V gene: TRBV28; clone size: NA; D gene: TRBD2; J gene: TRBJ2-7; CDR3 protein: CASQREGLYEQYF; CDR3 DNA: TGTGCCAGCCAGCGGGAGGGCCTCTACGAGCAGTACTTC
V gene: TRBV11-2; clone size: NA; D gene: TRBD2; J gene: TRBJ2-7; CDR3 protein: CASTLRIAGGYEQYF; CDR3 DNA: TGTGCCAGCACCCTTAGAATAGCGGGGGGCTACGAGCAGTACTTC
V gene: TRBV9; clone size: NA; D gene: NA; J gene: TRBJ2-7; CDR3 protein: CASSVESGYEQYF; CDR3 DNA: TGTGCCAGCAGCGTAGAATCCGGGTACGAGCAGTACTTC
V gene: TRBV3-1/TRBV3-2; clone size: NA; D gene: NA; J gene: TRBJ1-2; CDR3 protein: CASSRNAVYGYTF; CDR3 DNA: TGTGCCAGCAGCCGAAACGCAGTCTATGGCTACACCTTC
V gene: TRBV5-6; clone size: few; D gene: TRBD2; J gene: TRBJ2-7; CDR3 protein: CASSPTSAFSYEQYF; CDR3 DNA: TGTGCCAGCAGCCCGACTAGCGCGTTCTCCTACGAGCAGTACTTC
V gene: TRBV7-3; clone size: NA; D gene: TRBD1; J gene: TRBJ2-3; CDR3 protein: CASSLRPGQGTDTQYF; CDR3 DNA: TGTGCCAGCAGCTTAAGGCCGGGACAGGGCACAGATACGCAGTATTTT
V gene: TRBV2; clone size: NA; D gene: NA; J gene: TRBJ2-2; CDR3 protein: CASSESTRAGELFF; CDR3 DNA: TGTGCCAGCAGTGAATCTACGCGGGCCGGGGAGCTGTTTTTT
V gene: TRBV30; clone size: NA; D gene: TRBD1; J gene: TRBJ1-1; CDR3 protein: CAWNRGDRMNTEAFF; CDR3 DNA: TGTGCCTGGAATAGGGGGGACAGGATGAACACTGAAGCTTTCTTT
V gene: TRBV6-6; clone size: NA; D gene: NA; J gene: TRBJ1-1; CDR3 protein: CASSYRAGLVTEAFF; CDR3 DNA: TGTGCCAGCAGTTACCGGGCGGGGTTGGTAACTGAAGCTTTCTTT
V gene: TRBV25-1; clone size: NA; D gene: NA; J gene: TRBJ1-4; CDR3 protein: CASSDIPGSPGNEKLFF; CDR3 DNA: TGTGCCAGCAGTGACATCCCGGGAAGCCCGGGCAATGAAAAACTGTTTTTT
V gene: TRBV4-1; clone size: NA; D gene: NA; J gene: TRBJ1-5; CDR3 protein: CASSQRSVRGLNQPQHF; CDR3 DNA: TGCGCCAGCAGCCAAAGGAGCGTCCGGGGTCTCAATCAGCCCCAGCATTTT
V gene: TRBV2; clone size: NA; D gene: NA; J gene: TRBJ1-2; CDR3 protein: CASSKTRTYVYGYTF; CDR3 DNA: TGTGCCAGCAGTAAGACCCGGACTTATGTCTATGGCTACACCTTC
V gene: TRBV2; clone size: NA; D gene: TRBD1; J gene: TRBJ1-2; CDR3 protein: CASRDRGSGYTF; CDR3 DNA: TGTGCCAGTCGGGACAGGGGGAGCGGCTACACCTTC
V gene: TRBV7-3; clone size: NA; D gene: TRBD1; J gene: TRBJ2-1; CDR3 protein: CASSSRDRDYNEQFF; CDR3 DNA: TGTGCCAGCAGCTCCCGGGACAGGGACTACAATGAGCAGTTCTTC
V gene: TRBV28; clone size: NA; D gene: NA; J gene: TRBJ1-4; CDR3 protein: CASSPHGGEEKLFF; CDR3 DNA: TGTGCCAGCAGTCCTCACGGGGGGGAGGAAAAACTGTTTTTT
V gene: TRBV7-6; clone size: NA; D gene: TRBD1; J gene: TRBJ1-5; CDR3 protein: CASSLQAGGLLGQPQHF; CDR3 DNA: TGTGCCAGCAGCTTACAGGCAGGGGGCCTGCTGGGACAGCCCCAGCATTTT
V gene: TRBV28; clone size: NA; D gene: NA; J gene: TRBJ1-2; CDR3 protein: CASSLRRDWGYTF; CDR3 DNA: TGTGCCAGCAGTTTACGGAGGGATTGGGGCTACACCTTC
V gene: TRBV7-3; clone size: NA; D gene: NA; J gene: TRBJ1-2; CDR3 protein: CASSGTGNYGYTF; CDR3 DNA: TGTGCCAGCAGCGGAACAGGGAACTATGGCTACACCTTC
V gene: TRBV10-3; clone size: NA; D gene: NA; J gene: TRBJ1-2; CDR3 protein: CATAPGLGDYGYTF; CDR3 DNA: TGTGCCACCGCGCCCGGTCTAGGGGACTATGGCTACACCTTC
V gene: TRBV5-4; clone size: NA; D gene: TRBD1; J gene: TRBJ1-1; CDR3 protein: CASSLGQGRTEAFF; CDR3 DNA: TGTGCCAGCAGCTTAGGACAGGGACGGACTGAAGCTTTCTTT
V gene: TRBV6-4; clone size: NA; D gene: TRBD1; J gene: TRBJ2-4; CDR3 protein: CASSDGTGGNIQYF; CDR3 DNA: TGTGCCAGCAGTGACGGGACAGGGGGCAACATTCAGTACTTC
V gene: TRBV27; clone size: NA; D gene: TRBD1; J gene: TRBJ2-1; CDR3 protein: CASSPGQGAMFF; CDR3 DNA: TGTGCCAGCAGTCCAGGACAGGGGGCGATGTTCTTC
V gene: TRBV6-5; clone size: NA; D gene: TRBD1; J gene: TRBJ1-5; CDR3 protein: CASSRTGSNQPQHF; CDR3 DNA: TGTGCCAGCAGTAGGACAGGGAGCAATCAGCCCCAGCATTTT
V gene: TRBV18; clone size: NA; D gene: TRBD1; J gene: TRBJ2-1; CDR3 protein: CASSSGTGSYNEQFF; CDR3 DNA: TGTGCCAGCTCCAGCGGGACAGGGAGCTACAATGAGCAGTTCTTC
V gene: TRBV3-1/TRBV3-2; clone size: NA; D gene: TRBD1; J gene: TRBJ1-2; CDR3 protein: CASSRGDSGYGYTF; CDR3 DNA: TGTGCCAGCAGCCGGGGGGACAGCGGCTATGGCTACACCTTC
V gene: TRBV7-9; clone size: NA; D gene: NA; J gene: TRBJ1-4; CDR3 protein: CASSQSVVSEKLFF; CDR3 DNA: TGTGCCAGCAGCCAATCGGTTGTTAGTGAAAAACTGTTTTTT
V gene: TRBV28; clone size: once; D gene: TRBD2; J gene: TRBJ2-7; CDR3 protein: CAILPGLATEQYF; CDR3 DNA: TGTGCCATCTTACCGGGACTAGCAACCGAGCAGTACTTC
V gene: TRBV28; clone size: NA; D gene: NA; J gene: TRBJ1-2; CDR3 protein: CASSLGVAYGYTF; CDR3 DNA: TGTGCCAGCAGCCTAGGGGTTGCCTATGGCTACACCTTC
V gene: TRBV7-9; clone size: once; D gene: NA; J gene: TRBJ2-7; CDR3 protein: CASSLVGGFYEQYF; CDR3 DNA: TGTGCCAGCAGCTTAGTCGGCGGGTTCTACGAGCAGTACTTC
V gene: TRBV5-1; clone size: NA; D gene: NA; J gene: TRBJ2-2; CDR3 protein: CASSSGVNTGELFF; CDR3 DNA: TGCGCCAGCAGTTCGGGGGTAAACACCGGGGAGCTGTTTTTT
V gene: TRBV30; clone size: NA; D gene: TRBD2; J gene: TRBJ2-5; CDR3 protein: CAWSVGIAGGQETQYF; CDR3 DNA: TGTGCCTGGAGTGTAGGAATAGCGGGGGGCCAAGAGACCCAGTACTTC
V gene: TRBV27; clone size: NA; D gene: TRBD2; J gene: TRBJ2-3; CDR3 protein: CASSFGIGTSGLSQYF; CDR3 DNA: TGTGCCAGCAGTTTTGGGATCGGGACTAGCGGGTTATCGCAGTATTTT
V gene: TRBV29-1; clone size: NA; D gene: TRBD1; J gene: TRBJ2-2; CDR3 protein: CSAALQGSGELFF; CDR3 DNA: TGCAGCGCCGCCCTACAGGGGTCCGGGGAGCTGTTTTTT
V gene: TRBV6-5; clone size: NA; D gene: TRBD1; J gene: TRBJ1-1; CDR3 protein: CASRRNDRVGEAFF; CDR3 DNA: TGTGCCAGCAGACGGAACGACAGGGTTGGTGAAGCTTTCTTT
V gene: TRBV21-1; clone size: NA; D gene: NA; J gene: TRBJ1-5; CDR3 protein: CARGGGPEQPQHF; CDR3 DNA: TGTGCCAGGGGTGGGGGCCCTGAACAGCCCCAGCATTTT
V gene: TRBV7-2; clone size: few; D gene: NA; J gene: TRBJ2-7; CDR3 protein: CASSPTGSDYEQYF; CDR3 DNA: TGTGCCAGCAGCCCTACAGGCAGTGACTACGAGCAGTACTTC
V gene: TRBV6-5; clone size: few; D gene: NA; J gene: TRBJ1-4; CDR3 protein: CASSYSTAGEKLFF; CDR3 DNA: TGTGCCAGCAGTTACTCGACAGCCGGGGAAAAACTGTTTTTT
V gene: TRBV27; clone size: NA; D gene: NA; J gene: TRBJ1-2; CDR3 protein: CASRRSGTSYGYTF; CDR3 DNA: TGTGCCAGCAGACGATCTGGGACATCCTATGGCTACACCTTC
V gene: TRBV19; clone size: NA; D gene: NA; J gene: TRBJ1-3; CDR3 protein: CASSITPGTRETGNTIYF; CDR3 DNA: TGTGCCAGTAGTATCACACCCGGGACACGAGAAACTGGAAACACCATATATTTT
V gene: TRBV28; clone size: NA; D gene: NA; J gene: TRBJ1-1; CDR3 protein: CASSLLVGPISGEAFF; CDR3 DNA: TGTGCCAGCAGTCTCTTGGTGGGCCCGATAAGCGGTGAAGCTTTCTTT